This TCR beta chain was sequenced during a study of T cells in Graves' hyperthyroidism and ophthalmopathy. The investigators amplified TCR beta CDR3 regions from RNA transcripts. A set of HTBI primers served as the primers for a first-round RT-PCR of the TCR CDR3. Using its own MiXCR run on the multiplex PCR reads, TCRdb lists one record per CDR3 protein. The sample gives hundreds of thousands of distinct CDR3 sequences, about 20% of which show up once; 30% to 40% is in the top ten. The CDR3 is 12 amino acids. Germline V CDR1 and CDR2: SGDLS, YYNGEE. The ends were cut back, 0 bases at V and 12 bases at J, with 10 bases in the middle.

The chain carries TRBV9 and TRBJ2-1; a possible D gene is TRBD2 (6 bases). The source material was blood. The receptor comes from a man younger than 40 with Graves' ophthalmopathy. The CDR3 loop is CASSVGSGWQFF. Written as DNA, the CDR3 is TGTGCCAGCAGCGTAGGAAGCGGGTGGCAGTTCTTC.